The source of this T cell receptor (beta chain) is a study of blood T cells in healthy people across ages (dated by TCRdb to the mid-2010s). Some background on the complete study: Template switching captured roughly one uniquely barcoded TCR beta cDNA molecule per two T cells in model experiments. The study analyzed two additional independent replicas of 1 million unique cDNA reads from the same blood draw for two donors, one aged 18 to 29 and one aged 80 or older. The study measured age-related changes in TCR beta repertoire diversity using deep sequencing normalized with unique cDNA molecular identifiers. Four age groups were formed from the donors: young (average about 15 years), middle-aged (approximately 41), aged (about 68) and long-lived (82). To avoid experimental bias, donors of different ages were spread randomly across the sequencing lanes. Points the paper makes about the study in general: Estimates of total diversity based on one million sequenced T cells were regarded as lower bounds and as underestimates. Since profiling was done on bulk unsorted PBMCs, naive and antigen-experienced compartments could not be conclusively compared. Compared with the aged group, more naive CD4+ T cells, fewer expanded clones and increased TCR diversity were shown by the long-lived group, suggesting age selection. Because the CMV infection status of the donors was unknown, age-related changes in expanded clonotypes may potentially have been confounded. Observed TCR beta diversity per million T cells fell roughly linearly with age, and a significant reduction was already apparent by age around 40. A strong correlation was found between observed TCR beta diversity and the percentage of naive T cells measured by flow cytometry.

The roughly 39 donors, aged about 6 to 95 years, were systemically healthy Caucasian individuals from Russia. Ten milliliters of peripheral blood were drawn from each donor into EDTA-treated Vacutainer tubes. PBMCs were isolated by Ficoll-Paque density-gradient centrifugation, with at least 6 million obtained per sample. Total RNA, at least 6 micrograms per sample, was extracted from PBMCs with Trizol reagent. For every donor, an aliquot of PBMCs went through flow cytometry to measure the percentages of naive CD45RAhigh/CD27high T cells. Of note for this clonotype: There is no known antigen for this receptor. It has no much larger one-base neighbor in the sample; base qualities were not kept.

The method was 5' RACE. Sequencing took place on an Illumina HiSeq 2500. A second roughly 6 to 12 cycle PCR used a sample-barcoded 5' primer and a J-beta primer mix. Each TCR beta cDNA molecule received a unique molecular identifier from a template-switch 5' adaptor carrying 12 random nucleotides. Each sample yielded at least 3 million CDR3-containing paired-end reads. The Mint cDNA synthesis kit, primed by a TRBC-specific oligonucleotide, was used to synthesize first-strand cDNA from all RNA. All cDNA was treated with uracil-DNA glycosylase and then went through a first 18-cycle PCR with the universal primers M1SS and BC2_uni_R. The authors' analysis ran thus. For normalization, 1 million high-quality reads were randomly selected from each sample, with every read carrying a distinct molecular identifier. Instead of being binned into consensus sequences, reads that shared molecular identifiers were thrown out. MiTCR, run with a Q25 quality threshold and the strictest error-elimination algorithm, handled CDR3 identification, clonotype clustering and error correction. Lower-bound total TCR beta diversity was estimated with a nonparametric unseen species model using Euler transformation. TCRdb handled the public reads itself, with Q25 trimming in fastp and clone calling in MiXCR, and kept productive beta chains. A single entry per CDR3 protein holds the most common genes and DNA from its merged rows. The V and J calls here are based on TCRdb, not the publication. The sample data list about 620,000 distinct CDR3 sequences, and about 51% of these were observed just once. Approximately 13% of the sample is taken by the ten largest.

Here V drops 5 bases and J drops 5 bases, and the junction holds 8 bases not matched to any gene. Inclusive of the bounding cysteine and phenylalanine, the CDR3 is 15 residues long. This entry keeps only the CDR3 DNA: 45 bases, framed from base 1. CDR1 is given as MNHNY and CDR2 as SVGAGI, both from the germline V gene (reference sequence). The sequencing sample was made of blood. The TCR was taken from an elderly woman in good health. The chain uses TRBV6-6 and TRBJ1-4; a stretch of 7 junction bases matches TRBD1. The encoded CDR3 is CASSPTGRTNEKLFF. The nucleotide sequence is given as TGTGCCAGCAGTCCGACAGGGCGCACCAATGAAAAACTGTTTTTT.